This TCR beta chain is drawn from a study of T cell repertoires in cytomegalovirus infection. This clonotype appeared a few times. TCRdb fed the reads into MiXCR, producing one record per CDR3 protein. Of around 260,000 distinct CDR3 sequences listed, approximately 10% were seen once; the top ten hold approximately 15%. This CDR3 comprises 14 residues. V was cut by 4 bases and J by 4 bases, with 13 bases left in between. Germline CDR1 and CDR2: LGHDT and YNNKEL (reference sequence). V and J are TRBV3-1 and TRBJ1-1, with D hard to call. The sample taken for sequencing was PBMCs. The TCR comes from a human donor in good health (CMV status not recorded). Some clones in this sample may be carry-over from other donors' samples. The CDR3 region is CASSPGDASTEAFF. The DNA of the CDR3 is TGTGCCAGCAGCCCCGGAGACGCAAGCACTGAAGCTTTCTTT.